Listed here are 17 T cell receptor beta chains from one sample, sequenced in a study of shared clonotypes between healthy human individuals. Sequencing used immunoSEQ multiplex PCR; TCRdb keeps in-frame clones, though not all of them. Of 1,500,000 or so clones in the sample, roughly 97% are singletons; the top ten hold approximately 1.1%. Material for sequencing was naive CD4+ T cells sorted from blood. The subset was: CD45RA+ positively selected. The receptors were sampled from a man in his thirties or forties in good health.

The chain uses TRBV4-1 and TRBJ2-3; a weak D match, TRBD2 (6 bases). The CDR3 is 17 residues long. Germline CDR1 reads MGHRA; CDR2 reads YSYEKL. V was trimmed by 5 bases and J by 1 base, leaving 19 bases between them. This chain's CDR3 is CASSLQAGTSRTDTQYF. CDR3 coding DNA: TGCGCCAGCAGCTTGCAAGCCGGGACTTCCCGCACAGATACGCAGTATTTT.

The count of this clone is one. The rearrangement uses TRBV7-9 and TRBJ1-1; D is undetermined. Deletions cut 5 bases from V and 2 bases from J, with 12 bases between. The CDR3 extends over 14 amino acids. Germline V CDR1 and CDR2: SEHNR, FQNEAQ (reference sequence). The CDR3 sequence: CASSLQVINTEAFF. The CDR3, as DNA: TGTGCCAGCAGCCTACAAGTAATAAACACTGAAGCTTTCTTT.

This chain's CDR3 is CASSDSGESYEQYF. The DNA of the CDR3 is TGTGCCAGCAGTGATAGTGGGGAGTCCTACGAGCAGTACTTC. This rearrangement joins TRBV2 to TRBJ2-7, with D perhaps TRBD2 (5 bases). The CDR3 spans 14 residues. Trimming took off 3 bases at V and 1 base at J, with 10 bases between the two ends. CDR1 SNHLY and CDR2 FYNNEI come from the germline V gene.

This chain connects TRBV7-7 to TRBJ2-1; no firm D call. Trimming pared 5 bases from V and 0 bases from J, leaving 11 bases between. The germline V gene encodes CDR1 SSHAT and CDR2 FNYEAQ (reference sequence). The CDR3 extends over 15 amino acids. The CDR3 loop reads CASSPRASSYNEQFF. CDR3 DNA sequence: TGTGCCAGCAGCCCAAGGGCTAGCTCCTACAATGAGCAGTTCTTC.

The CDR3, as DNA: TGCGCCAGCAGCTTGGATCCGGGACAGGGCCCCTACGAGCAGTACTTC. Amino acids: CASSLDPGQGPYEQYF. The chain joins TRBV5-1 to TRBJ2-7; 9 nucleotides match TRBD1. J gave up 2 bases and V 0 bases, and 6 bases lay outside the gene matches. The length of the CDR3 is 16 residues. Looked up from germline, CDR1 is SGHRS and CDR2 is YFSETQ.

This chain uses TRBV28 with TRBJ2-7; 15 positions agree with TRBD2. CDR1 and CDR2 (germline): MDHEN, SYDVKM. Unmatched junction bases numbered 3, after V lost 8 bases and J lost 4 bases. This CDR3 has 14 amino acids. The CDR3: CASGLAGGPYEQYF. The CDR3 DNA reads TGTGCCAGCGGACTAGCGGGAGGGCCTTACGAGCAGTACTTC.

In DNA form, the CDR3 reads TGTGCCAGCAGCTTAGAGCAGTTGACTGTCGGGGAGCTGTTTTTT. Translated, it gives CASSLEQLTVGELFF. V is TRBV11-2 and J is TRBJ2-2; D ambiguous. V shed 0 bases and J shed 7 bases, with 12 bases lying between them. There are 15 residues in the CDR3. Per the germline V gene, CDR1 is SGHAT and CDR2 is FQNNGV.

The chain combines TRBV15 with TRBJ2-7, with D perhaps TRBD1 (7 bases). The CDR3 has 15 residues. Germline loops: CDR1 LNHNV, CDR2 YYDKDF (reference sequence). Trimming took 1 base from V and 2 from J, leaving 12 bases between them. In DNA, the CDR3 is TGTGCCACCAGCAGAGTGGGCAGGGGGGCCTACGAGCAGTACTTC. Its translation: CATSRVGRGAYEQYF.

The chain has TRBV6-6 and TRBJ1-5; D not resolved. The CDR3 length is 12 residues. Trimming took 2 bases from V and 7 from J, leaving 6 bases between them. The V gene's germline CDR1 is MNHNY and CDR2 SVGAGI (reference sequence). CDR3 nucleotides: TGTGCCAGCAGTTACCTCCTACAGCCCCAGCATTTT. Residues: CASSYLLQPQHF.

The J gene is TRBJ2-1, the V gene TRBV6-6, with 7 bases fitting TRBD2. V lost 2 bases to trimming and J lost 6 bases; unmatched junction nucleotides: 7. Germline lookup yields CDR1 MNHNY and CDR2 SVGAGI (reference sequence). This CDR3 comprises 15 residues. CDR3 residues: CASSYLTSSINEQFF. The CDR3 nucleotides are TGTGCCAGCAGTTACCTGACTAGCTCGATCAATGAGCAGTTCTTC.

Notes on this clone: The same CDR3 also results from other DNA sequences found in this sample. V usage is TRBV5-1 and J usage is TRBJ2-1; D may correspond to TRBD1 or TRBD2 (5 bases each). The CDR3 is made up of 15 amino acids. V lost 0 bases to trimming and J lost 4 bases, with 11 bases between them. Germline V gene sequence: CDR1 SGHRS, CDR2 YFSETQ. CDR3 amino acids: CASSLAGDGYNEQFF. CDR3 in DNA: TGCGCCAGCAGCTTGGCCGGGGACGGGTACAATGAGCAGTTCTTC.

The chain employs TRBV28 and TRBJ2-2; 8 bases agree with TRBD1. Trimming took 1 base from V and 2 from J; bases not matched to a gene: 3. The CDR3 contains 16 residues. CDR1 is MDHEN, CDR2 SYDVKM, per germline. The chain's CDR3 is CASSLFGTGNTGELFF. CDR3 bases: TGTGCCAGCAGTTTATTCGGGACAGGAAACACCGGGGAGCTGTTTTTT.

The chain has TRBV7-2 and TRBJ1-5; D gene unclear. The CDR3 has 15 residues. V was cut by 5 bases and J by 1 base, with 12 bases left in between. Germline V lookup: CDR1 SGHTA, CDR2 FQGNSA. CDR3 in amino acids: CASSLNGGSNQPQHF. CDR3 DNA: TGTGCCAGCAGCCTGAACGGTGGGAGCAATCAGCCCCAGCATTTT. The full variable domain, in which reference TRBV7-2 and TRBJ1-5 provide the parts outside the CDR3, is GAGVSQSPSNKVTEKGKDVELRCDPISGHTALYWYRQSLGQGLEFLIYFQGNSAPDKSGLPSDRFSAERTGGSVSTLTIQRTQQEDSAVYLCASSLNGGSNQPQHFGDGTRLSIL.

The CDR3 here is CASTTGPANTGELFF. Here the CDR3 DNA reads TGTGCCAGCACTACCGGGCCGGCGAACACCGGGGAGCTGTTTTTT. J is TRBJ2-2 and V is TRBV6-1; D not resolved. The CDR3 is 15 residues long. Germline V gene lookup returns CDR1 MNHNS and CDR2 SASEGT. Deletions cut 7 bases from V and 0 bases from J, with 12 bases between.

The V and J genes are TRBV9 and TRBJ2-1; D not resolved. The CDR3 length is 14 residues. CDR1 and CDR2 (germline): SGDLS, YYNGEE. V lost 8 bases and J lost 4, with 16 bases in between. The CDR3 region is CASSRYTLYNEQFF. CDR3 nucleotide sequence: TGTGCCAGTTCAAGGTATACTCTGTACAATGAGCAGTTCTTC.

The gene calls are TRBV16 and TRBJ1-1; no clear D. Trimming cost V 2 bases and J 2 bases, with 12 bases left between them. The CDR3 consists of 15 residues. The V gene's germline CDR1 is KGHSY and CDR2 FQNENV. The CDR3 loop reads CASSQGATGNTEAFF. CDR3 in DNA: TGTGCCAGCAGCCAAGGAGCGACTGGTAACACTGAAGCTTTCTTT.

J is TRBJ1-5 and V is TRBV6-5, with a tentative D call TRBD1 (5 bases). Germline V CDR1 and CDR2: MNHEY, SVGAGI. The CDR3 spans 15 residues. V was pared by 5 bases and J by 4 bases, with 15 bases between. The CDR3 nucleotides read TGTGCCAGCAGTAGGGACCTTGTAGTTAATCAGCCCCAGCATTTT. Translation: CASSRDLVVNQPQHF.